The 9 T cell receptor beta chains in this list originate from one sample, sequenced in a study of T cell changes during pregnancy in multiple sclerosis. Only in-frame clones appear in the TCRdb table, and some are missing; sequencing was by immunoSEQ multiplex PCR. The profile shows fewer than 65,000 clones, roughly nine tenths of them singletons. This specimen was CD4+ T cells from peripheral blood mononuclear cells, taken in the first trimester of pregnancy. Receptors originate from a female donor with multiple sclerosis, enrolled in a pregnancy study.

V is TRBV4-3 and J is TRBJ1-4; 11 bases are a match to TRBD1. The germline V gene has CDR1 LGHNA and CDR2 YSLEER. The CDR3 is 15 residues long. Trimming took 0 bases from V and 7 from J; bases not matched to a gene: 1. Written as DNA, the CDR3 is TGCGCCAGCAGCCAAGATGGACAGGGGGCTGAAAAACTGTTTTTT. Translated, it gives CASSQDGQGAEKLFF.

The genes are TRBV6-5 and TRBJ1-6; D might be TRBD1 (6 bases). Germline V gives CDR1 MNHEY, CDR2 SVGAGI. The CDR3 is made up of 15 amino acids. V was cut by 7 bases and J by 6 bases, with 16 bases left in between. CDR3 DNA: TGTGCCAGCACCCTAGGGGGGGGCGGTAATTCACCCCTCCACTTT. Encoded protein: CASTLGGGGNSPLHF.

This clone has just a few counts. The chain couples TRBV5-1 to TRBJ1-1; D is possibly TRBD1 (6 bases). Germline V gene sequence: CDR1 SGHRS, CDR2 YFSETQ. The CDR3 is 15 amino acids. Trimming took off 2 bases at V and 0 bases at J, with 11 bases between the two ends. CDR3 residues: CASSFGDNLNTEAFF. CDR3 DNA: TGCGCCAGCAGCTTTGGGGACAATTTGAACACTGAAGCTTTCTTT.

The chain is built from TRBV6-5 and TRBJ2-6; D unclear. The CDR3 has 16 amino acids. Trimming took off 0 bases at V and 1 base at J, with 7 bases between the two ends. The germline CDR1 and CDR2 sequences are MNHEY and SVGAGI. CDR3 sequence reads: CASSYSPGSGANVLTF. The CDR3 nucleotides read TGTGCCAGCAGTTACTCCCCAGGATCTGGGGCCAACGTCCTGACTTTC.

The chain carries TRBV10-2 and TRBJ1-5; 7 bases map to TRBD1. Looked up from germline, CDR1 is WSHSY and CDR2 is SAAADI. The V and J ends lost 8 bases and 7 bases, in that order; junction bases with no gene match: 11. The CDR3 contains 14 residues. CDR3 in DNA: TGCGCCAGCTCTACGACAGGGTTCATGCAGCCCCAGCATTTT. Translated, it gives CASSTTGFMQPQHF.

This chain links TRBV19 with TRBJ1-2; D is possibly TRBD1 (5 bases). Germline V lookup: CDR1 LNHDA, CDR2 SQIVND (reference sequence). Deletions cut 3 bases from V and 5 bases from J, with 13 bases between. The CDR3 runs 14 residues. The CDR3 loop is CASSIPGTMYGYTF. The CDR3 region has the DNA TGTGCCAGTAGTATCCCCGGGACTATGTATGGCTACACCTTC.

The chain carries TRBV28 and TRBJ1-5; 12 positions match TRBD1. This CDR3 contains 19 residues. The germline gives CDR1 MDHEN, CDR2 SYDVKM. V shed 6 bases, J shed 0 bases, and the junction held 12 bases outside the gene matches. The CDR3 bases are TGTGCCAGCAGGTCGAGCCGGGACAGGGGGCCTTATAGCAATCAGCCCCAGCATTTT. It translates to CASRSSRDRGPYSNQPQHF.

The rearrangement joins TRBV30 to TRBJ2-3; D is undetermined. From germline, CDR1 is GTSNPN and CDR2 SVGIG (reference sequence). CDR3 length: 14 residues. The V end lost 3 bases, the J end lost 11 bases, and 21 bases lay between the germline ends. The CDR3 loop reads CAWRPPGAGPGQYF. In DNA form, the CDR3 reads TGTGCCTGGAGGCCCCCGGGTGCCGGTCCCGGGCAGTATTTT.

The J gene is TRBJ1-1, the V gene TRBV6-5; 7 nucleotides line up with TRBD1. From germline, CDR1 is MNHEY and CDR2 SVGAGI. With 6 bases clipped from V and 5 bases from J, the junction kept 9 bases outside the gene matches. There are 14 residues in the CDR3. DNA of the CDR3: TGTGCCAGCAGACTCGACAGGGTGGTTACTGAAGCTTTCTTT. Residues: CASRLDRVVTEAFF.